These T cell receptor beta chains were read from a single sample in a study of blood T cell repertoires in COVID-19. Data came from immunoSEQ multiplex PCR; TCRdb stores just in-frame clones and leaves some out. In the table there are some 62,000 clones, more than 60% of which are singletons. Sequencing was done on a sample of peripheral blood. These receptor sequences come from a human donor in a cohort sampled during active COVID-19. The CDR3 runs from the conserved cysteine through the conserved F or W. A D gene is named only where the DNA matches it firmly. Rows may omit the clone size; those that give it use once, few, many or a size class.

d_call cdr3_length j_call clone_size v_call cdr3_nt cdr3_aa
. 15 TRBJ1-6 . TRBV2 TGTGCCAGCAGTGAAGTACAGGGCTATCATTCACCCCTCCACTTT CASSEVQGYHSPLHF
TRBD2 17 TRBJ2-7 few TRBV7-9 TGTGCCAGCAGCCCTCCCTCCGCGGGGGGTAGATACCACGAGCAGTACTTC CASSPPSAGGRYHEQYF
TRBD1 14 TRBJ2-7 . TRBV11-3 TGTGCCAGCAGCTTAATGGGGGACAGCTACGAGCAGTACTTC CASSLMGDSYEQYF
TRBD1 13 TRBJ1-6 . TRBV2 TGTGCCAGCACTAAGACAGGGAATTCACCCCTCCACTTT CASTKTGNSPLHF
TRBD1 19 TRBJ1-5 . TRBV3-1/TRBV3-2 TGTGCCAGCAGCCAAGATTTTTTACCGGGACAGGGGTTTAATCAGCCCCAGCATTTT CASSQDFLPGQGFNQPQHF
TRBD1 14 TRBJ2-5 once TRBV7-2 TGTGCCAGCAGCTTAGGTTACAGGGGAGAGACCCAGTACTTC CASSLGYRGETQYF
. 13 TRBJ1-2 . TRBV28 TGTGCCAGCAGTTTAGGAGGTGGGAGTGGCTACACCTTC CASSLGGGSGYTF
. 14 TRBJ1-1 few TRBV6-2/TRBV6-3 TGTGCCAGCAGTTACGGCGCGGCGGTCCCTACGGCTTTCTTT CASSYGAAVPTAFF
TRBD1 13 TRBJ2-1 . TRBV7-9 TGTGCCAGCAGCATATCGGACAGGGTTTGGCAGTTCTTC CASSISDRVWQFF
TRBD2 17 TRBJ2-3 . TRBV9 TGTGCCAGCAGCGTAGACCCTAGCGGGGGGGCCAAAGATACGCAGTATTTT CASSVDPSGGAKDTQYF
. 13 TRBJ1-5 . TRBV10-3 TGTGCCATCAGGGGAGACCGCAATCAGCCCCAGCATTTT CAIRGDRNQPQHF
TRBD1 14 TRBJ1-2 . TRBV6-5 TGTGCCAGCAGTTACTCCGCAGGGGGCGATGGCTACACCTTC CASSYSAGGDGYTF
TRBD2 17 TRBJ2-1 . TRBV7-3 TGTGCCAGCAGCCCAAAGGGGAGGGTGTCTTCCTACAATGAGCAGTTCTTC CASSPKGRVSSYNEQFF
. 11 TRBJ1-1 . TRBV28 TGTGCCAGCCGAGGGGGCACTGAAGCTTTCTTT CASRGGTEAFF
TRBD1 15 TRBJ1-2 . TRBV4-1 TGCGCCAGCAGCCAAGCAGGGGGAACTAACTATGGCTACACCTTC CASSQAGGTNYGYTF
TRBD1 16 TRBJ1-2 . TRBV10-3 TGTGCCATCAGTGATGGGACCCAGGGGGCGGACTATGGCTACACCTTC CAISDGTQGADYGYTF
. 13 TRBJ2-5 few TRBV30 TGTGCCTGGAGTAGGAAATCGGGGGAGACCCAGTACTTC CAWSRKSGETQYF
TRBD2 16 TRBJ2-3 . TRBV4-1 TGCGCCAGCAGCCGTTCGACAGCGGGGGACACAGATACGCAGTATTTT CASSRSTAGDTDTQYF